The subject of this entry is one T cell receptor (beta chain). These data belong to a study of cytomegalovirus exposure and HLA in healthy donors. The germline CDR1 and CDR2 sequences are SGHDT and YYEEEE. The CDR3 extends over 14 amino acids. The junction had 4 bases not matched to a gene; V was cut back by 2 bases and J by 5 bases. PCR primers comprised 60 Vbeta and 13 Jbeta primers. Sequenced by immunoSEQ multiplex PCR; TCRdb stores in-frame clones only, minus some. The data show about 140,000 clones, with roughly 76% seen just once and about 3.9% held by the top ten. The chain links TRBV5-6 to TRBJ2-7; 10 bases line up with TRBD1. Sequences were obtained from PBMCs. This TCR derives from a young man in good health and CMV-seronegative. CDR3 coding DNA: TGTGCCAGCAGCTTCCCCGGGACAGGGGACGAGCAGTACTTC. Translation: CASSFPGTGDEQYF.